The 25 T cell receptor beta chains listed next were all sequenced from one sample in a study of shared clonotypes between healthy human individuals. Sequencing was performed with immunoSEQ multiplex PCR; in TCRdb, only in-frame clones are kept and a portion is missing. The table lists some 980,000 clones, approximately 80% of them singletons, with about 1.5% in the top ten. The material sequenced was memory CD4+ T cells sorted from blood. Indicated subset: CD45RA-negative fraction. Source of these receptors: a man aged 18 to 35 in good health.

The DNA for the CDR3 is TGTGCCAGCAGTTTACGGCGAGAGACCCAGTACTTC. Its protein product is CASSLRRETQYF. The gene calls are TRBV2 and TRBJ2-5; no firm D call. Germline CDR1 SNHLY, CDR2 FYNNEI. The CDR3 is 12 amino acids. V was trimmed by 5 bases and J by 4 bases, leaving 8 bases between them.

A remark on this clone: The same CDR3 also results from other DNA sequences found in this sample. V gene TRBV5-1 combines with J gene TRBJ2-3; TRBD1 matches 7 bases. Germline values: CDR1 SGHRS, CDR2 YFSETQ. The CDR3 covers 16 residues. J was trimmed by 0 bases and V by 0 bases; bases with no gene match: 4. This CDR3 is CASSLAGQASTDTQYF. CDR3 in DNA: TGCGCCAGCAGCTTGGCCGGACAGGCTAGCACAGATACGCAGTATTTT.

The sample holds a few counts of this clone. The DNA of the CDR3 is TGTGCCAGCAGTGTAAGTCAGGCCCAAGAGACCCAGTACTTC. Protein: CASSVSQAQETQYF. The chain recombines TRBV2 with TRBJ2-5, with no clear D. V lost 4 bases, J lost 1 base, and 10 bases lay in between. The CDR3 runs 14 residues. Germline values: CDR1 SNHLY, CDR2 FYNNEI.

This chain uses TRBV30 with TRBJ2-4; 13 nucleotides align to TRBD2. Trimming at V came to 5 bases and at J to 7 bases, leaving 5 bases not matched to a gene. The germline CDR1 and CDR2 sequences are GTSNPN and SVGIG (reference sequence). CDR3 length: 14 amino acids. Here the CDR3 reads CAWGLAGAWNIQYF. The CDR3 DNA reads as TGTGCCTGGGGACTAGCGGGAGCCTGGAACATTCAGTACTTC. Supplemented by reference TRBV30 and TRBJ2-4, the full variable domain reads SQTIHQWPATLVQPVGSPLSLECTVEGTSNPNLYWYRQAAGRGLQLLFYSVGIGQISSEVPQNLSASRPQDRQFILSSKKLLLSDSGFYLCAWGLAGAWNIQYFGAGTRLSVL.

This rearrangement joins TRBV5-1 to TRBJ2-7; TRBD2 aligns across 13 bases. Germline assignment: CDR1 SGHRS and CDR2 YFSETQ. This CDR3 is built from 15 residues. The ends lost 3 bases at V and 7 bases at J; junction bases unmatched: 7. The DNA for the CDR3 is TGCGCCAGCAGCTCACTAGCGGGAGGGCCCAAGGAGCAGTACTTC. Its protein is CASSSLAGGPKEQYF. Full variable domain (outside the CDR3, taken from reference TRBV5-1 and TRBJ2-7): KAGVTQTPRYLIKTRGQQVTLSCSPISGHRSVSWYQQTPGQGLQFLFEYFSETQRNKGNFPGRFSGRQFSNSRSEMNVSTLELGDSALYLCASSSLAGGPKEQYFGPGTRLTVT.

The chain carries TRBV6-1 and TRBJ2-6; D unresolved. CDR3 length: 15 amino acids. Trimming left V 3 bases short and J 3 bases short, with 9 bases between. CDR1 is MNHNS, CDR2 SASEGT, per germline. Here the CDR3 DNA reads TGTGCCAGCAGTGATGCCGGGTATGGGGCCAACGTCCTGACTTTC. This codes for CASSDAGYGANVLTF.

The gene calls are TRBV28 and TRBJ1-1, with 7 bases lining up with TRBD1. Germline V gene lookup returns CDR1 MDHEN and CDR2 SYDVKM. CDR3 length: 15 residues. J was trimmed by 5 bases and V by 1 base; bases with no gene match: 7. Here the CDR3 DNA reads TGTGCCAGCAGTTTATTAAGGACAGGAGGGACTGAAGCTTTCTTT. Amino acids: CASSLLRTGGTEAFF.

V and J are TRBV7-2 and TRBJ1-1, with 8 bases matching TRBD1. The CDR3 contains 14 residues. The germline CDR1 and CDR2 sequences are SGHTA and FQGNSA. V was clipped by 5 bases and J by 4 bases; unmatched bases: 6. The CDR3 sequence: CASSPRQGLTEAFF. The CDR3 DNA sequence: TGTGCCAGCAGCCCCCGACAGGGGCTCACTGAAGCTTTCTTT. Full variable domain (remainder filled in from reference TRBV7-2 and TRBJ1-1): GAGVSQSPSNKVTEKGKDVELRCDPISGHTALYWYRQSLGQGLEFLIYFQGNSAPDKSGLPSDRFSAERTGGSVSTLTIQRTQQEDSAVYLCASSPRQGLTEAFFGQGTRLTVV.

V and J are TRBV4-3 and TRBJ1-2; the D is unclear. CDR1 LGHNA and CDR2 YSLEER come from the germline V gene. The V end lost 1 base, the J end lost 4 bases, and 16 bases lay between the germline ends. The CDR3 runs to 16 residues. DNA for the CDR3: TGCGCCAGCAGCCAAGCGGTGAACGGGCTGCCCTATGGCTACACCTTC. Translating it yields CASSQAVNGLPYGYTF.

The chain employs TRBV30 and TRBJ1-1; 8 nucleotides agree with TRBD1. CDR3 size: 13 residues. V was clipped by 4 bases and J by 4 bases; unmatched bases: 5. Per germline, CDR1 GTSNPN and CDR2 SVGIG (reference sequence). The CDR3 spells CAWTGQGVTEAFF. The CDR3 DNA follows: TGTGCCTGGACCGGACAGGGAGTCACTGAAGCTTTCTTT.

This chain joins TRBV4-1 and TRBJ2-7; 8 nucleotides line up with TRBD1. There are 15 residues in the CDR3. J was trimmed by 5 bases and V by 1 base; bases with no gene match: 7. The germline gives CDR1 MGHRA, CDR2 YSYEKL. CDR3 amino acids: CASSQAGQGRNEQYF. CDR3 coding DNA: TGCGCCAGCAGCCAAGCCGGACAGGGTCGGAACGAGCAGTACTTC.

Details on this clone: Germline and junction disagree at one end, which may indicate a read error. The chain has TRBV7-7 and TRBJ2-5, with D possibly matching TRBD2 (6 bases). This CDR3 comprises 14 residues. Germline CDR1 reads SSHAT; CDR2 reads FNYEAQ (reference sequence). The CDR3 region is CASSLYGGQETQYF. DNA of the CDR3: TGTGCTAGCAGCTTGTACGGGGGTCAAGAGACCCAGTACTTC.

The chain uses TRBV6-1 and TRBJ1-5, with a tentative D call TRBD1 (6 bases). The CDR3 extends over 15 amino acids. In germline, CDR1 is MNHNS, CDR2 SASEGT. V lost 6 bases to trimming and J lost 0 bases, with 12 bases between them. The CDR3 protein is CASSVTGTSNQPQHF. CDR3 DNA: TGTGCCAGCAGCGTTACAGGGACTAGCAATCAGCCCCAGCATTTT.

V gene TRBV7-9 combines with J gene TRBJ1-3; D remains ambiguous. The CDR3 is 14 amino acids. Trimming took 5 bases from V and 0 from J, leaving 8 bases between them. The germline V gene encodes CDR1 SEHNR and CDR2 FQNEAQ (reference sequence). DNA of the CDR3: TGTGCCAGCAGCCTATTAATCTCTGGAAACACCATATATTTT. Its protein product is CASSLLISGNTIYF.

The J gene is TRBJ1-2, the V gene TRBV5-1, with TRBD1 as a possible D gene (6 bases). The CDR3 totals 14 residues. In germline, CDR1 is SGHRS, CDR2 YFSETQ. The germline V and J ends were trimmed by 0 bases and 8 bases, with 14 bases remaining between them. The CDR3 reads CASSLVQGSSGYTF. CDR3 DNA: TGCGCCAGCAGCTTGGTTCAGGGGTCCTCGGGCTACACCTTC.

This clone was observed a single time. CDR3 sequence (DNA): TGTGCCAGCAGCTTAGTCGGCCTAACCAACCAAAACACGGGTGAGCAGTACTTC. As protein: CASSLVGLTNQNTGEQYF. The chain carries TRBV7-9 and TRBJ2-7; D ambiguous. Per the germline V gene, CDR1 is SEHNR and CDR2 is FQNEAQ (reference sequence). Trimming stripped 1 base from V and 7 bases from J, with 26 bases between. The CDR3 consists of 18 residues.

A few counts support this clone. The chain carries TRBV29-1 and TRBJ2-3; D is unclear. CDR1 is SQVTM, CDR2 ANQGSEA, per germline. The ends were cut back, 4 bases at V and 3 bases at J, with 5 bases in the middle. This CDR3 is 11 amino acids long. The CDR3 nucleotides are TGCAGCGTTGTGTTTACAGATACGCAGTATTTT. It specifies CSVVFTDTQYF.

This clone was detected only once. This chain links TRBV6-6 with TRBJ2-5; D remains ambiguous. This CDR3 comprises 13 residues. The V gene lost 2 bases and the J gene lost 5 bases, with 9 bases spanning the gap. In germline, CDR1 is MNHNY, CDR2 SVGAGI (reference sequence). The CDR3 nucleotides are TGTGCCAGCAGTTACACCGAAAGGGAGACCCAGTACTTC. This gives the protein CASSYTERETQYF.

V is TRBV6-1 and J is TRBJ1-5; D gene uncertain. V was trimmed by 6 bases and J by 6 bases, leaving 15 bases between them. The CDR3 runs 14 residues. Germline CDR1 reads MNHNS; CDR2 reads SASEGT. Here the CDR3 reads CASRLDLTSQPQHF. The CDR3 DNA follows: TGTGCCAGCAGGTTGGACCTCACCAGTCAGCCCCAGCATTTT.

This sequence joins TRBV11-2 and TRBJ2-4; a possible D gene is TRBD2 (6 bases). The germline V and J ends were trimmed by 2 bases and 0 bases, with 11 bases remaining between them. CDR1 is SGHAT, CDR2 FQNNGV, per germline. CDR3 length equals 16 residues. The CDR3 protein is CASSLPDYLAKNIQYF. CDR3 in DNA: TGTGCCAGCAGCTTACCGGACTATTTAGCCAAAAACATTCAGTACTTC.

The V gene is TRBV7-6, the J gene TRBJ2-1; maybe TRBD1 (6 bases). Trimming removed 5 bases from V and 4 bases from J, with 15 bases in between. CDR1 is SGHVS, CDR2 FNYEAQ, per germline. The CDR3 consists of 15 residues. CDR3 amino acids: CASSAPGAGYNEQFF. CDR3 bases: TGTGCCAGCAGCGCCCCAGGGGCAGGGTACAATGAGCAGTTCTTC.

The chain recombines TRBV2 with TRBJ2-7; D remains ambiguous. The CDR3 runs 12 residues. Germline V lookup: CDR1 SNHLY, CDR2 FYNNEI. Deletions cut 5 bases from V and 4 bases from J, with 9 bases between. The CDR3 protein is CASSPTYYEQYF. The CDR3 bases are TGTGCCAGCAGTCCGACCTATTACGAGCAGTACTTC.

This clone has only one observation. This chain links TRBV2 with TRBJ1-1; 7 nucleotides agree with TRBD1. Germline trimming cut 6 bases from V and 6 bases from J; bases unmatched to any gene: 10. The CDR3 sequence is 14 residues long. Per germline, CDR1 SNHLY and CDR2 FYNNEI. The CDR3 protein is CASSRDSTSAEAFF. CDR3 DNA sequence: TGTGCCAGCAGCCGGGACAGTACTTCAGCTGAAGCTTTCTTT.

The chain links TRBV2 to TRBJ2-1; D may be TRBD1 (6 bases). The CDR3 is made up of 14 amino acids. Germline values: CDR1 SNHLY, CDR2 FYNNEI. Trimming cost V 7 bases and J 0 bases, with 10 bases left between them. CDR3 sequence: CASTGQSSYNEQFF. CDR3 DNA sequence: TGTGCCAGCACGGGACAAAGCTCCTACAATGAGCAGTTCTTC.

V gene TRBV2 combines with J gene TRBJ1-4; the D gene is possibly TRBD1 (6 bases). The CDR3 has 12 amino acids. Germline CDR1 and CDR2: SNHLY and FYNNEI. Trimming removed 10 bases at V and 10 bases at J, with 16 bases between. CDR3 loop: CATRGGSGKLFF. For the CDR3, the DNA is TGTGCCACCAGAGGGGGATCGGGAAAACTGTTTTTT.